A single sample gave rise to the 15 T cell receptor beta chains below, sequenced in a study of blood T cell repertoires in COVID-19. The repertoire was sequenced with immunoSEQ multiplex PCR; TCRdb's copy has only in-frame clones and lacks some. The sample shows a few hundred thousand clones, 87% of them seen only once. Input material: peripheral blood. These receptors all stem from a woman in her forties or fifties with acute or convalescent COVID-19.

The rearrangement links TRBV18 to TRBJ1-2; weak D call: TRBD1 (5 bases). CDR3 length equals 14 residues. The V gene lost 5 bases and the J gene lost 2 bases, with 12 bases spanning the gap. Germline V gives CDR1 KGHSH, CDR2 LQKENI. Here the CDR3 reads CASSKQQENYGYTF. CDR3 nucleotides: TGTGCCAGCTCAAAACAACAGGAAAACTATGGCTACACCTTC.

The chain recombines TRBV4-3 with TRBJ1-6; D uncertain. The germline gives CDR1 LGHNA, CDR2 YSLEER. Trimming stripped 0 bases from V and 0 bases from J, with 12 bases between. The CDR3 spans 18 residues. The CDR3 coding sequence is TGCGCCAGCAGCCAAGAAGCTACGGGGAGCTCCTATAATTCACCCCTCCACTTT. Residues: CASSQEATGSSYNSPLHF.

V is TRBV6-1 and J is TRBJ2-5; 10 bases fit TRBD2. Germline CDR1 is MNHNS and CDR2 is SASEGT. This CDR3 has 14 residues. The V and J ends lost 2 bases and 6 bases, in that order; junction bases with no gene match: 3. This CDR3 reads CASSELAGVKTQYF. The CDR3 nucleotides are TGTGCCAGCAGTGAACTAGCGGGGGTGAAGACCCAGTACTTC.

V usage is TRBV30 and J usage is TRBJ2-1; tentatively, D is TRBD2 (6 bases). CDR1 and CDR2 (germline): GTSNPN, SVGIG (reference sequence). The CDR3 totals 15 residues. Trimming cost V 3 bases and J 1 base, with 13 bases left between them. Here the CDR3 DNA reads TGTGCCTGGAGGGAGCTTAGCGGTTCCTACAATGAGCAGTTCTTC. Its translation: CAWRELSGSYNEQFF.

This rearrangement joins TRBV28 to TRBJ1-2; possibly TRBD1 for D (5 bases). CDR3 size: 12 residues. The germline V gene has CDR1 MDHEN and CDR2 SYDVKM. Deletions cut 6 bases from V and 8 bases from J, with 13 bases between. CDR3 coding DNA: TGTGCCAGCAGCTCGGGGCGGGGCGGCTACACCTTC. It codes for CASSSGRGGYTF.

V gene TRBV6-2 or TRBV6-3 combines with J gene TRBJ2-5; TRBD1 matches 7 bases. Germline CDR1 is MNHEY and CDR2 is SVGEGT. There are 14 residues in the CDR3. J lost 3 bases, V lost 4 bases, and 5 bases had no gene match. The CDR3 protein is CASSSGQVEETQYF. In DNA form, the CDR3 reads TGTGCCAGCAGTTCTGGACAGGTAGAAGAGACCCAGTACTTC.

The V and J genes are TRBV3-1 (or the pseudogene TRBV3-2) and TRBJ2-3, with TRBD2 matching 9 bases. The trim removed 3 bases at V and 2 bases at J, leaving 12 bases unmatched. The germline gives CDR1 LGHDT, CDR2 YNNKEL (reference sequence). CDR3 length: 18 amino acids. CDR3 in amino acids: CASSHPTVAGATTDTQYF. In DNA, the CDR3 is TGTGCCAGCAGCCATCCCACGGTAGCGGGAGCGACCACAGATACGCAGTATTTT.

The chain joins TRBV5-1 to TRBJ2-1, with D uncertain. CDR1 SGHRS and CDR2 YFSETQ come from the germline V gene. The CDR3 runs 11 residues. V was clipped by 6 bases and J by 12 bases, with 13 bases between them. In DNA, the CDR3 is TGCGCCAGCACGGAGCAAAGTATGCAGTTCTTC. Its protein product is CASTEQSMQFF.

CDR3 in DNA: TGCGCCAGCAGCCGAATTCGACAGGGGGTCTACGAGCAGTACTTC. This encodes CASSRIRQGVYEQYF. The V and J genes are TRBV5-1 and TRBJ2-7; 9 bases align to TRBD1. Germline values: CDR1 SGHRS, CDR2 YFSETQ. J lost 3 bases, V lost 4 bases, and 8 bases had no gene match. The CDR3 is made up of 15 amino acids.

The rearrangement uses TRBV1 and TRBJ2-1; the D segment call TRBD2 is taken from the table without a DNA check. TRBV1 represents a pseudogene. This CDR3 is 17 amino acids long. In DNA, the CDR3 is TGCACCAGCAGCCAAGGCGGGACTAGCACCTCCTACAATGAGCAGTTCTTC. Translation gives CTSSQGGTSTSYNEQFF.

This clone was seen more than once but under ten times. V and J are TRBV23-1 and TRBJ1-4; D might be TRBD1 (5 bases). TRBV23-1 is labeled an ORF, and its function is uncertain. There are 12 residues in the CDR3. Trimming stripped 7 bases from V and 8 bases from J, with 11 bases between. In nucleotides, the CDR3 is TGCGCCAGCATAGGAGGGGCAGAAAAACTGTTTTTT. This translates into CASIGGAEKLFF.

V is TRBV18 and J is TRBJ2-5; 11 bases align to TRBD2. Germline-derived CDR1 and CDR2 are KGHSH and LQKENI. This CDR3 has 15 amino acids. V lost 3 bases and J lost 3; bases outside the gene matches: 3. The CDR3 sequence: CASSPTLAGEETQYF. The CDR3 nucleotides are TGTGCCAGCTCACCCACACTAGCGGGAGAAGAGACCCAGTACTTC.

This sequence joins TRBV7-6 and TRBJ2-7; TRBD2 aligns across 8 bases. CDR1 and CDR2 (germline): SGHVS, FNYEAQ. The CDR3 extends over 15 amino acids. The V and J ends lost 4 bases and 5 bases, in that order; junction bases with no gene match: 10. CDR3 DNA sequence: TGTGCCAGCAGCTATTCCGGGACTAGGACGAACGAGCAGTACTTC. Its protein product is CASSYSGTRTNEQYF.

The chain couples TRBV7-9 to TRBJ2-7, with a possible D match to TRBD2 (6 bases). V lost 4 bases to trimming and J lost 4 bases, with 23 bases between them. Germline lookup yields CDR1 SEHNR and CDR2 FQNEAQ (reference sequence). This CDR3 has 17 residues. DNA of the CDR3: TGTGCCAGCAGCTCCGCCCCAGTGGGGGGAGTTGGGTACGAGCAGTACTTC. Protein product: CASSSAPVGGVGYEQYF. The entire variable domain, with the rest obtained from reference TRBV7-9 and TRBJ2-7, is as follows: DTGVSQNPRHKITKRGQNVTFRCDPISEHNRLYWYRQTLGQGPEFLTYFQNEAQLEKSRLLSDRFSAERPKGSFSTLEIQRTEQGDSAMYLCASSSAPVGGVGYEQYFGPGTRLTVT.

The chain recombines TRBV29-1 with TRBJ1-4, with 7 bases matching TRBD1. Losses at the gene ends were 7 bases for V and 7 bases for J; bases not matched to a gene: 6. This CDR3 is built from 12 residues. Germline V CDR1 and CDR2: SQVTM, ANQGSEA. The CDR3 here is CSARTGREKLFF. The DNA for the CDR3 is TGCAGCGCTAGGACAGGCCGTGAAAAACTGTTTTTT. The full variable domain, its missing parts supplied by reference TRBV29-1 and TRBJ1-4, is SAVISQKPSRDICQRGTSLTIQCQVDSQVTMMFWYRQQPGQSLTLIATANQGSEATYESGFVIDKFPISRPNLTFSTLTVSNMSPEDSSIYLCSARTGREKLFFGSGTQLSVL.